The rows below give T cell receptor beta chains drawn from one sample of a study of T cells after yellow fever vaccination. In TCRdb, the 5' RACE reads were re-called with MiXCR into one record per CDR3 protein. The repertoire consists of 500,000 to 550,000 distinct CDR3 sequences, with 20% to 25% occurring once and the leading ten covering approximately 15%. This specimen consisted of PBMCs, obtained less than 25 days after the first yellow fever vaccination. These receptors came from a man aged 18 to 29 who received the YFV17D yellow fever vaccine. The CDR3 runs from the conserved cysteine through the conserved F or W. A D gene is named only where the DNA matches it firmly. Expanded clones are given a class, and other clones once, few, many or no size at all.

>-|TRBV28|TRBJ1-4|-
TGTGCCAGCAGTCCGTATGAAAAACTGTTTTTT
CASSPYEKLFF
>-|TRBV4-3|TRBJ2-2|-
TGCGCCAGCAGCCACGGGATTGACGGGGAGCTGTTTTTT
CASSHGIDGELFF
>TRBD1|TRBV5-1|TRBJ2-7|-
TGCGCCAGCAGCTCACCGAGGGGACAGAGGTACGAGCAGTACTTC
CASSSPRGQRYEQYF
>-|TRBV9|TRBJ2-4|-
TGTGCCAGCAGCGGTGACAGTGGCCAGTACTTC
CASSGDSGQYF
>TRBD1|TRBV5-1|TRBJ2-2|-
TGCGCCAGCAACACAGGGGGAAACACCGGGGAGCTGTTTTTT
CASNTGGNTGELFF
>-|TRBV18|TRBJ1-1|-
TGTGCCAGCTCACAAGCTCCGGGTACTGGGACTGAAGCTTTCTTT
CASSQAPGTGTEAFF
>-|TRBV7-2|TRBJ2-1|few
TGTGCCAGCAGCTTAGGAGCACAGAGCGGGCACAATGAGCAGTTCTTC
CASSLGAQSGHNEQFF
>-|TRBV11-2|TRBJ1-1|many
TGTGCCAGCAGCTTAGATGTGAACACTGAAGCTTTCTTT
CASSLDVNTEAFF
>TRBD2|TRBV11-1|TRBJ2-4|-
TGTGCCAGCAGCTTAGCAGGTCGGGCTAGCGGGGGGCTAGCCAAAAACATTCAGTACTTC
CASSLAGRASGGLAKNIQYF
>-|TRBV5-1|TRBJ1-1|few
TGCGCCAGCAGCCTCCAGCCGGGGCGGACGGCGGGCACTGAAGCTTTCTTT
CASSLQPGRTAGTEAFF
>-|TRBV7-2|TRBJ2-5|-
TGTGCCAGCAGCTTAGAGATTAAAGAGACCCAGTACTTC
CASSLEIKETQYF
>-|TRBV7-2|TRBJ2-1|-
TGTGCCAGCAGCCCCCAAGTTAGCGCTTACAATGAGCAGTTCTTC
CASSPQVSAYNEQFF
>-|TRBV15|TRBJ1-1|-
TGTGCCACCAGCAGAGGGGGAGGGGGTAACCCTGAAGCTTTCTTT
CATSRGGGGNPEAFF
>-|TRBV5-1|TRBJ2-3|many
TGCGCCAGCAGCTTGGCCCCGTTAGATACGCAGTATTTT
CASSLAPLDTQYF
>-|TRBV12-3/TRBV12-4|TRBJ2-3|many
TGTGCCAGCAGCTTGCTTACAGATACGCAGTATTTT
CASSLLTDTQYF
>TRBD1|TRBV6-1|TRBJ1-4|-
TGTGCCAGCAGTGGGGACAGTCCCCTAGTTGCAACTAATGAAAAACTGTTTTTT
CASSGDSPLVATNEKLFF
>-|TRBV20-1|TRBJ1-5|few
TGCAGCGGCGGTGGGATCGGCAATCAGCCCCAGCATTTT
CSGGGIGNQPQHF
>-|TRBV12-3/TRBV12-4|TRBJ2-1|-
TGTGCCAGCGGCGAAACAGCGTCGGAGCAGTTCTTC
CASGETASEQFF
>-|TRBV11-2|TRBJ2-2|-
TGTGCCACCCGGGGAGAGGCAGGGGATCTCTTGAACACCGGGGAGCTGTTTTTT
CATRGEAGDLLNTGELFF
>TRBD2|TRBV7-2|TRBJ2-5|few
TGTGCCAGCAGCTACCCCGGGCAGGCTGGGGGGGACTTC
CASSYPGQAGGDF
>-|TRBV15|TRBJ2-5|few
TGTGCCACCAGCACCCCCCCCGAAGAGACCCAGTACTTC
CATSTPPEETQYF
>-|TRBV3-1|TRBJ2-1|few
TGTGCCAGCAGCCTCCTCGGGGCCTCCGGCTCCTACAATGAGCAGTTCTTC
CASSLLGASGSYNEQFF
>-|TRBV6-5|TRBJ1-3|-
TGTGCCAGCAGTTACTCTGGCGTCTCTGGAAACACCATATATTTT
CASSYSGVSGNTIYF
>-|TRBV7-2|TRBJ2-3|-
TGTGCCAGCAGCTTAGAGAGAACAGTAGATACGCAGTATTTT
CASSLERTVDTQYF
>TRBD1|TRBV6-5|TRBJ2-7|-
TGTGCCAGCAGCTACAAACCGGGACAGTCCTACGAGCAGTACTTC
CASSYKPGQSYEQYF
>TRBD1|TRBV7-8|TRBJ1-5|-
TGTGCCAGCAGCTTAGATTACAGGGGGTCTAATCAGCCCCAGCATTTT
CASSLDYRGSNQPQHF
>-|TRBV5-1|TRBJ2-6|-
TGCGCCAGCAGCGTCCCGGGACTGAGCTCTGGGGCCAACGTCCTGACTTTC
CASSVPGLSSGANVLTF
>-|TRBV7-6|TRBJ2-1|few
TGTGCCAGCAGCTGGGAGGGGGGGCCCTACAATGAGCAGTTCTTC
CASSWEGGPYNEQFF
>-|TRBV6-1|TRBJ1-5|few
TGTGCCAGCAGCCTCGGGATGCGCGGTCAGCCCCAGCATTTT
CASSLGMRGQPQHF
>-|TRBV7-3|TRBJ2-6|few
TGTGCCAGCAGCTTATCCGGGCCTGGGGCCAACGTCCTGACTTTC
CASSLSGPGANVLTF
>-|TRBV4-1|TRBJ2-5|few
TGCGCCAGCAGCCTCGGACAGCTCCAAGAGACCCAGTACTTC
CASSLGQLQETQYF
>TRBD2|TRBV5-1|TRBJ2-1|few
TGCGCCAGCAGCTTAACTAGCGGGGGGAGCTCCTACAATGAGCAGTTCTTC
CASSLTSGGSSYNEQFF
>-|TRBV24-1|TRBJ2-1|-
TGTGCCACCAGCAATACCCTAGGGATTTACAATGAGCAGTTCTTC
CATSNTLGIYNEQFF
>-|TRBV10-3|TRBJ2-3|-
TGTGCCATCGGTGCTCGACCCACAGATACGCAGTATTTT
CAIGARPTDTQYF
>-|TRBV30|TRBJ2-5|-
TGTGCCTGGACCGTTCACGGCGGGGAGACCCAGTACTTC
CAWTVHGGETQYF
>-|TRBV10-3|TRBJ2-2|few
TGTGCCATCAGTGTAAACAGGGAACCCGGGGAGCTGTTTTTT
CAISVNREPGELFF
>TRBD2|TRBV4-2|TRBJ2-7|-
TGTGCCAGCAGCCAAGGACTAGCGGGGGGCAGCTCCTACGAGCAGTACTTC
CASSQGLAGGSSYEQYF
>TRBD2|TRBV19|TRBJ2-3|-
TGTGCCAGTAGTATAGGGGTAGGGACTAGTTCAGAAGATACGCAGTATTTT
CASSIGVGTSSEDTQYF
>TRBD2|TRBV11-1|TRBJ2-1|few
TGTGCCAGCAGCTCCCGCCCACGAACTAGCGGTACCAAAACGTACAATGAGCAGTTCTTC
CASSSRPRTSGTKTYNEQFF
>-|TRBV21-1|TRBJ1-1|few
TGTGCCAGCAGCAATGAAGGTGAAGCTTTCTTT
CASSNEGEAFF
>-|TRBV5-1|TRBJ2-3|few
TGCGCCAGCAGCTTGTTTTTAGACAGTCACAGCACAGATACGCAGTATTTT
CASSLFLDSHSTDTQYF
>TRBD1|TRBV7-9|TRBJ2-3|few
TGTGCCAGCAGCCCGGGACAGCTTCTCACAGATACGCAGTATTTT
CASSPGQLLTDTQYF
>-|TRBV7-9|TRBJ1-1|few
TGTGCCAGCAGCCCCGGGCGGACTGAAGCTTTCTTT
CASSPGRTEAFF
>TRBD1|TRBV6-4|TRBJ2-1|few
TGTGCCAGCAGTCCCAAACAGGGACAGGGGGCCAATGAGCAGTTCTTC
CASSPKQGQGANEQFF
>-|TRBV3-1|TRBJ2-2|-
TGTGCCAGCAGCCATAAAGGGCACACCGGGGAGCTGTTTTTT
CASSHKGHTGELFF
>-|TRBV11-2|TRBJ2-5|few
TGTGCCAGCAGCCGATCGGGCAGGGCGTGGGAGACCCAGTACTTC
CASSRSGRAWETQYF
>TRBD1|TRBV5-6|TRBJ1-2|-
TGTGCCAGCAGTTTGATAGGATTACAGGGGGCGAGACCCTATGGCTACACCTTC
CASSLIGLQGARPYGYTF